This section outlines one T cell receptor (beta chain) sequence together with its context. This sample was included in a study of blood T cell repertoires in COVID-19. At the level of the study: Samples came from the United States, Italy and Spain, spanning acute and convalescent COVID-19. T cells, B-cell-depleted T cells, or PBMCs provided the cDNA or gDNA that served as material.

In the authors' methods: Scientists estimated how many nucleated cells there were by amplifying reference gene primers. The method was immunoSEQ multiplex PCR; TCRdb's version includes in-frame clones alone and lacks a portion of them. The DNA was the basis for D and trimming; V, J and clone size are from that table. The sample carries approximately 94,000 clones, around nine tenths recorded once. Material: peripheral blood. The receptor was isolated from a human donor in a cohort sampled during active COVID-19.

The CDR3, as DNA: TGTGCCTGGACCCCACTCGTGGAGAGGATCCCTGGGGCCAACGTCCTGACTTTC. Its protein is CAWTPLVERIPGANVLTF. V is TRBV30 and J is TRBJ2-6; D unclear. This CDR3 is built from 18 residues. The germline gives CDR1 GTSNPN, CDR2 SVGIG (reference sequence). The germline V and J ends were trimmed by 4 bases and 2 bases, with 21 bases remaining between them.